This record looks at one T cell receptor (beta chain) sequence and its context. This record comes from a study of control samples from healthy donors and cancer patients. Here immunoSEQ multiplex PCR was the method, and the copy in TCRdb shows in-frame clones only, minus some. The repertoire consists of around 140,000 clones, with 93% occurring once and the leading ten covering around 5.4%. Trimming shortened V by 4 bases and J by 1 base, and 14 bases separated the two germline ends. Germline assignment: CDR1 SGDLS and CDR2 YYNGEE. There are 15 residues in the CDR3. The chain couples TRBV9 to TRBJ2-5; D call uncertain. Sequences were obtained from blood. The source is a man younger than 35 in good health. Written as DNA, the CDR3 is TGTGCCAGCAGCTACCTAGTGGGTCCCCAAGAGACCCAGTACTTC. Its protein product is CASSYLVGPQETQYF.